The T cell receptor beta chain described here comes from a study of T cells in Graves' hyperthyroidism and ophthalmopathy. The table lists this clonotype with many counts. RNA transcripts gave rise to amplified TCR beta CDR3 regions. Initially, a first-round RT-PCR of the TCR CDR3 employed the HTBI primer set. A single record per CDR3 protein comes from TCRdb applying MiXCR to the multiplex PCR reads. The sample lists fewer than 750,000 distinct CDR3 sequences; 14% to 15% were seen once. This sequence was found in a woman aged 40-49 years with Graves' ophthalmopathy. Source material: blood.

This CDR3 reads CASSIMAGEAFF. The CDR3, as DNA: TGTGCCAGTAGTATAATGGCGGGAGAAGCTTTCTTT. The V call is TRBV19, the J call TRBJ1-1, with unresolved D. Germline assignment: CDR1 LNHDA and CDR2 SQIVND (reference sequence). Trimming stripped 2 bases from V and 8 bases from J, with 9 bases between. The CDR3 is 12 residues long.